This passage covers 17 T cell receptor beta chains from one sample sequenced in a study of T-cell memory formation after mild COVID-19. TCRdb reanalysed the 5' RACE reads using MiXCR and keeps one entry per CDR3 protein. Of approximately 300,000 distinct CDR3 sequences listed, approximately 15% are singletons. Material: PBMCs or a T cell subset sorted from them (not recorded which). These receptors were obtained from a man younger than 35 who had mild COVID-19 (a few samples of this study predate the infection). Cell type and time point are not known.

J is TRBJ2-3 and V is TRBV2; the D gene is possibly TRBD2 (6 bases). V shed 7 bases and J shed 4 bases, with 12 bases lying between them. Looked up from germline, CDR1 is SNHLY and CDR2 is FYNNEI. The CDR3 runs 13 residues. The CDR3 region is CASNGREADTQYF. The CDR3 region has the DNA TGTGCCAGCAACGGCAGGGAGGCAGATACGCAGTATTTT. Full variable domain (missing parts from reference TRBV2 and TRBJ2-3): EPEVTQTPSHQVTQMGQEVILRCVPISNHLYFYWYRQILGQKVEFLVSFYNNEISEKSEIFDDQFSVERPDGSNFTLKIRSTKLEDSAMYFCASNGREADTQYFGPGTRLTVL.

V usage is TRBV4-1 and J usage is TRBJ2-1; TRBD2 agrees at 13 bases. CDR1 MGHRA and CDR2 YSYEKL come from the germline V gene. Trimming took 4 bases from V and 4 from J; bases not matched to a gene: 4. CDR3 length: 16 residues. CDR3 nucleotides: TGCGCCAGCAGCCGGCGGACTAGCGGGGGATACAATGAGCAGTTCTTC. Its protein is CASSRRTSGGYNEQFF.

Sample share makes this clonotype medium-sized. The chain uses TRBV13 and TRBJ1-1; D not certain. CDR1 and CDR2 from the germline V gene are PRHDT and FYEKMQ (reference sequence). The germline V and J ends were trimmed by 0 bases and 13 bases, with 18 bases remaining between them. This CDR3 is built from 14 residues. The CDR3 here is CASSLGLMRRVDFF. CDR3 in DNA: TGTGCCAGCAGCTTAGGCCTAATGAGGAGGGTCGATTTCTTT.

This clonotype was seen only a few times. V and J are TRBV28 and TRBJ1-4; D gene uncertain. Trimming cost V 5 bases and J 7 bases, with 8 bases left between them. The CDR3 covers 12 residues. Germline assignment: CDR1 MDHEN and CDR2 SYDVKM. The CDR3 region is CASSPLLEKLFF. The CDR3, as DNA: TGTGCCAGCAGTCCCCTCCTTGAAAAACTGTTTTTT.

This clonotype was picked up a small number of times. The chain uses TRBV12-3 or TRBV12-4 and TRBJ1-1; 10 nucleotides align to TRBD1. V shed 7 bases and J 4 bases; nucleotides not matched to a gene: 12. The CDR3 runs 16 residues. The CDR3 protein is CASNTGTGARVTEAFF. CDR3 coding DNA: TGTGCCAGCAATACCGGGACAGGGGCGAGAGTCACTGAAGCTTTCTTT.

The V and J genes are TRBV10-3 and TRBJ2-2, with TRBD2 as a possible D gene (5 bases). V was pared by 10 bases and J by 4 bases, with 19 bases between. The CDR3 is 15 residues long. From germline, CDR1 is ENHRY and CDR2 SYGVKD. In nucleotides, the CDR3 is TGTGCCACAAGAGCTGGCCTAGCCGCCACCGGGGAGCTGTTTTTT. Its translation: CATRAGLAATGELFF.

The chain employs TRBV30 and TRBJ2-7; D gene ambiguous. V lost 3 bases to trimming and J lost 0 bases, with 15 bases between them. The CDR3 consists of 15 residues. In germline, CDR1 is GTSNPN, CDR2 SVGIG (reference sequence). CDR3 nucleotide sequence: TGTGCCTGGAGGCATGGTCCCACGGGCTCCTACGAGCAGTACTTC. It codes for CAWRHGPTGSYEQYF.

This clonotype has ten or more counts. The chain links TRBV15 to TRBJ2-4; D might be TRBD1 (6 bases). The CDR3 length is 14 residues. V was cut by 1 base and J by 6 bases, with 10 bases left in between. CDR1 is LNHNV and CDR2 is YYDKDF in the germline V gene (reference sequence). The CDR3 loop reads CATSRVKDRNIQYF. Here the CDR3 DNA reads TGTGCCACCAGCAGAGTTAAGGACAGAAACATTCAGTACTTC.

This clonotype has just a few counts. The V gene is TRBV29-1, the J gene TRBJ1-1; 12 bases agree with TRBD1. This CDR3 region has 16 residues. V dropped 6 bases and J dropped 4; count of bases not matched to a gene: 12. The germline V gene has CDR1 SQVTM and CDR2 ANQGSEA. Here the CDR3 reads CSVRSGTGGAVTEAFF. CDR3 DNA: TGCAGCGTCCGATCCGGGACAGGGGGCGCCGTCACTGAAGCTTTCTTT.

This clonotype was observed a few times. The chain links TRBV7-8 to TRBJ1-1; maybe TRBD1 (6 bases). The V end lost 7 bases, the J end lost 0 bases, and 12 bases lay between the germline ends. CDR1 and CDR2 from the germline V gene are SGHVS and FQNEAQ. CDR3 length: 14 residues. The CDR3 loop is CASTGGSLNTEAFF. CDR3 DNA sequence: TGTGCCAGCACCGGGGGCAGCTTGAACACTGAAGCTTTCTTT.

The chain couples TRBV6-2 or TRBV6-3 to TRBJ2-2, with D possibly TRBD1 on 5 matching bases. Germline-derived CDR1 and CDR2 are MNHEY and SVGEGT. The V and J ends lost 3 bases and 1 base respectively, with 9 bases between them. The CDR3 has 15 amino acids. The CDR3 spells CASSYYTGNTGELFF. DNA for the CDR3: TGTGCCAGCAGTTATTATACAGGGAACACCGGGGAGCTGTTTTTT.

This clonotype came up many times. The genes are TRBV5-1 and TRBJ1-5; 8 positions match TRBD1. Germline V gene data show CDR1 as SGHRS and CDR2 as YFSETQ. J was trimmed by 2 bases and V by 3 bases; bases with no gene match: 1. The CDR3 is 14 amino acids. As DNA, the CDR3 is TGCGCCAGCAGCTCGGGACAGGGCAATCAGCCCCAGCATTTT. Residues: CASSSGQGNQPQHF.

This clonotype was seen a handful of times. The chain employs TRBV3-1 and TRBJ1-2, with TRBD1 as a possible D gene (5 bases). Germline CDR1 is LGHDT and CDR2 is YNNKEL (reference sequence). Trimming shortened V by 0 bases and J by 7 bases, and 12 bases separated the two germline ends. The CDR3 has 14 residues. DNA of the CDR3: TGTGCCAGCAGCCAAGATTACACAGGCCGTGGCTACACCTTC. It yields the protein CASSQDYTGRGYTF.

This clonotype was found many times. V is TRBV5-1 and J is TRBJ2-3; unclear D gene. The germline V gene has CDR1 SGHRS and CDR2 YFSETQ. CDR3 length equals 12 residues. Trimming cost V 0 bases and J 6 bases, with 5 bases left between them. CDR3 amino acids: CASSLGLDTQYF. The CDR3 DNA follows: TGCGCCAGCAGCTTGGGACTGGATACGCAGTATTTT.

This chain links TRBV28 with TRBJ2-5, with 7 bases that match TRBD2. Per germline, CDR1 MDHEN and CDR2 SYDVKM. Trimming at V came to 7 bases and at J to 1 base, leaving 6 bases not matched to a gene. This CDR3 is 14 amino acids long. The CDR3 sequence: CASITGGSQETQYF. The CDR3 DNA sequence: TGTGCCAGCATAACCGGGGGGTCCCAAGAGACCCAGTACTTC. The variable domain in full, completed from reference TRBV28 and TRBJ2-5, reads DVKVTQSSRYLVKRTGEKVFLECVQDMDHENMFWYRQDPGLGLRLIYFSYDVKMKEKGDIPEGYSVSREKKERFSLILESASTNQTSMYLCASITGGSQETQYFGPGTRLLVL.

For the CDR3, the DNA is TGTGCCAGCAGCCAGAGACTAGCGGGGGGAGATACGCAGTATTTT. This encodes CASSQRLAGGDTQYF. The chain couples TRBV3-1 to TRBJ2-3; 13 nucleotides agree with TRBD2. The CDR3 covers 15 residues. Germline loops: CDR1 LGHDT, CDR2 YNNKEL (reference sequence). Losses at the gene ends were 3 bases for V and 5 bases for J; bases not matched to a gene: 2.

The chain recombines TRBV5-1 with TRBJ2-7, with 11 bases aligning to TRBD2. V lost 1 base and J lost 6; bases outside the gene matches: 9. Germline CDR1 SGHRS, CDR2 YFSETQ. CDR3 size: 16 residues. CDR3 residues: CASSLWLAGGGSEQYF. The CDR3 nucleotides read TGCGCCAGCAGCTTGTGGCTAGCGGGGGGTGGGAGCGAGCAGTACTTC.